This TCR beta chain was sequenced for a study of cytomegalovirus exposure and HLA in healthy donors. General study findings and limits: Analysis performed later showed TCR beta chains linked to HLA being more clonally expanded than equally common others.

PCR was performed using 60 Vbeta and 13 Jbeta primers. Only in-frame clones appear in the TCRdb table, and some are missing; sequencing was by immunoSEQ multiplex PCR. Among roughly 100,000 clones listed, 84% were seen once. In the case of this clone: Its specificity is not known.

Looked up from germline, CDR1 is SEHNR and CDR2 is FQNEAQ (reference sequence). This CDR3 is 12 amino acids long. Trimming removed 1 base from V and 7 bases from J, with 6 bases in between. The chain is built from TRBV7-9 and TRBJ2-3, with D possibly matching TRBD1 (5 bases). The sequence came from a woman younger than 35 in good health and CMV-seropositive. Sequences were obtained from PBMCs. This chain's CDR3 is CASSLGGNTQYF. The CDR3 DNA follows: TGTGCCAGCAGCTTAGGGGGCAATACGCAGTATTTT.